This TCR beta chain was sequenced for a study of tumor T cells in aggressive B-cell lymphoma (dated by TCRdb to 2016 to 2017). Receptors were amplified or captured by the immunoSEQ multiplex PCR assay. TCRdb took over this immuneACCESS table, retaining in-frame rearrangements with V and J assigned. Such tables are incomplete; in checked studies, under half of the missing clones stem from an unresolved V gene, and the remainder is unexplained. The sample table shows 1,500 to 2,000 clones, and roughly 86% are seen once. Together, the top ten hold 9.5% to 13% of the sample. Of note for this clone: Its antigen is not yet known. No base-level quality is on record; no much larger clone is a single base apart.

This TCR was sampled from an adult with diffuse large B cell lymphoma. Material for sequencing was tumor tissue.

The CDR3 reads as follows: CASSSPGQGAYGYTF. The bases read TGTGCCAGCAGTTCACCGGGACAGGGGGCTTATGGCTACACCTTC. The chain is assembled from TRBV27 and TRBJ1-2, with TRBD1 matching 12 junction bases. V and J are trimmed by 4 bases and 5 bases, and the gene matches miss 5 bases of the junction. The CDR3 holds 15 amino acids from the cysteine to the phenylalanine. Only the CDR3 DNA stays, 45 bases, in frame from base 1. The germline V gene (reference sequence) yields MNHEY for CDR1 and SMNVEV for CDR2.